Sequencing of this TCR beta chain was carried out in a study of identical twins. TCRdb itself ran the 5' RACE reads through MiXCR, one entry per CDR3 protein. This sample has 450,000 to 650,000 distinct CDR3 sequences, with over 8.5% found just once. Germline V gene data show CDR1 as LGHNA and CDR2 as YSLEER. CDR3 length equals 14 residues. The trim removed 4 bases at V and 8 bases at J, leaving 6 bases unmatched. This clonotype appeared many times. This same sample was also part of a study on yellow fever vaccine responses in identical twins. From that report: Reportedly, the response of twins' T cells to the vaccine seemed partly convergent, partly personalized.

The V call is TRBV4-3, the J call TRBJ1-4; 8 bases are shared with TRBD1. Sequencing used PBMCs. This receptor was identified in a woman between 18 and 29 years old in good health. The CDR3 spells CASSLDRGVEKLFF. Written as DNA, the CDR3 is TGCGCCAGCAGCCTTGACAGGGGTGTGGAAAAACTGTTTTTT.